This T cell receptor beta chain was observed in a study of T cell responses to AZD1222 COVID-19 vaccine. Study findings and constraints: It was only six AZD1222 recipients who were seropositive at baseline. All repertoire sampling was performed exclusively after the peak T cell response.

In the case of this clone: Its antigen is currently unknown.

Using immunoSEQ multiplex PCR, the repertoire was profiled, and TCRdb retains in-frame clones only, with some absent. This sample yields 150,000 to 200,000 clones, of which around nine tenths are seen a single time; less than 4.5% belongs to the top ten. CDR3 length: 17 residues. The sample here was peripheral blood, taken 28 days after the second dose of the MenACWY control vaccine. The genes are TRBV21-1 and TRBJ2-7; the table's TRBD1 call for D was not verified on the DNA. TRBV21-1 is labeled a pseudogene. The TCR comes from an adult who received the MenACWY meningococcal vaccine as a control. The CDR3 loop reads CASSKAWQTGGNNEQYF. The DNA of the CDR3 is TGTGCCAGCAGCAAAGCGTGGCAGACAGGGGGCAACAACGAGCAGTACTTC.